This TCR beta chain comes out of a study of patients and donors after allogeneic stem cell transplantation. Germline CDR1 reads SGHKS; CDR2 reads YYEKEE (reference sequence). V lost 3 bases and J lost 2; bases outside the gene matches: 4. This CDR3 is built from 15 residues. TCRdb reprocessed the RT-PCR reads via MiXCR and lists one record per CDR3 protein. The data contain about 960,000 distinct CDR3 sequences, around 17% of them singletons. The TCR was taken from a human donor who was either an allogeneic HSCT recipient or a stem cell or donor lymphocyte infusion donor (not recorded which). It is not recorded whose cells these are; they may come from a transplant donor. This chain links TRBV5-5 with TRBJ2-1; TRBD2 aligns across 8 bases. The specimen was blood, either unsorted or a sorted T cell fraction (not recorded which). CDR3 region: CASSWSGRPYNEQFF. The CDR3 coding sequence is TGTGCCAGCAGCTGGAGCGGGAGACCCTACAATGAGCAGTTCTTC.